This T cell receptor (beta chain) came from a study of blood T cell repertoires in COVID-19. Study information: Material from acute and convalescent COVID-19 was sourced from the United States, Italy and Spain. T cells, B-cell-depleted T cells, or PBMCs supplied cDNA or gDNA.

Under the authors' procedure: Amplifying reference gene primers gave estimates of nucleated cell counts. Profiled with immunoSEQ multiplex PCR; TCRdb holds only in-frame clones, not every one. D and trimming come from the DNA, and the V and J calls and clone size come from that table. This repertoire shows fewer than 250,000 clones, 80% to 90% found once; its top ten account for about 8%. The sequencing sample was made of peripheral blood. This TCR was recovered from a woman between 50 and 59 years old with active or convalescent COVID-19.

CDR3 nucleotide sequence: TGTGCCAGCAGTGACGAACATTCGGGGTCAGATACGCAGTATTTT. Protein sequence: CASSDEHSGSDTQYF. The rearrangement uses TRBV6-4 and TRBJ2-3; the D gene is possibly TRBD2 (5 bases). With 2 bases removed from V and 4 bases from J, the gap between germline ends came to 13 bases. Per germline, CDR1 MRHNA and CDR2 SNTAGT. CDR3 length equals 15 residues.